Listed below are T cell receptor beta chains from one sample, sequenced in a study of cytomegalovirus exposure and HLA in healthy donors. Method: immunoSEQ multiplex PCR; TCRdb's copy keeps in-frame clones and lacks some. The sample lists fewer than 110,000 clones, approximately 81% occurring once. Sequencing input: PBMCs. The source of these receptors is a man aged 30 to 45 in good health and CMV-seronegative. Each CDR3 is given with its conserved first and last residue. Fields, in order: V gene, clone size, D gene, J gene, CDR3 protein, CDR3 DNA. D genes are given only for firm matches. Size is omitted from some rows. Given values are once, few, many or a class for expanded clones.

TRBV19	.	TRBD1	TRBJ1-5	CASSMWQGALDQPQHF	TGTGCCAGTAGTATGTGGCAGGGGGCTTTGGATCAGCCCCAGCATTTT
TRBV5-1	once	.	TRBJ1-4	CASSDASGGNEKLFF	TGCGCCAGCAGCGACGCCTCGGGGGGTAATGAAAAACTGTTTTTT
TRBV5-6	.	.	TRBJ1-1	CASSYLFGGREAFF	TGTGCCAGCAGCTACCTCTTCGGGGGGAGGGAAGCTTTCTTT
TRBV6-5	.	.	TRBJ2-7	CASSASPYEQYF	TGTGCCAGCAGTGCTAGTCCCTACGAGCAGTACTTC
TRBV6-5	.	.	TRBJ1-2	CASLPTGTNYGYTF	TGTGCCAGCCTTCCGACGGGGACTAACTATGGCTACACCTTC
TRBV29-1	once	TRBD1	TRBJ2-7	CSVGRGTGGPYEQYF	TGCAGCGTTGGCCGGGGGACAGGGGGACCCTACGAGCAGTACTTC
TRBV7-2	few	.	TRBJ2-7	CASSRVYEQYF	TGTGCCAGCAGCCGTGTCTACGAGCAGTACTTC
TRBV27	few	.	TRBJ1-1	CASSSGPVHTEAFF	TGTGCCAGCAGCTCCGGTCCCGTACACACTGAAGCTTTCTTT
TRBV7-9	.	TRBD1	TRBJ2-4	CASSPGQSWAIQYF	TGTGCCAGCAGCCCGGGACAGTCTTGGGCCATTCAGTACTTC
TRBV5-1	.	TRBD1	TRBJ2-1	CASSPGQGSYNEQFF	TGCGCCAGCAGCCCCGGACAGGGGTCCTACAATGAGCAGTTCTTC
TRBV6-1	.	TRBD1	TRBJ1-1	CASSRQGARTEAFF	TGTGCCAGCAGCAGACAGGGGGCACGCACTGAAGCTTTCTTT
TRBV5-1	once	TRBD2	TRBJ2-2	CASSSLSGSQGTGELFF	TGCGCCAGCAGCTCACTCAGCGGGAGCCAGGGGACCGGGGAGCTGTTTTTT
TRBV28	.	TRBD1	TRBJ1-1	CASSSPTGKGTEAFF	TGTGCCAGCAGTTCTCCGACAGGGAAGGGCACTGAAGCTTTCTTT
TRBV7-9	few	.	TRBJ2-7	CASSAQGSYEQYF	TGTGCCAGCAGCGCCCAGGGGTCGTACGAGCAGTACTTC
TRBV5-1	.	TRBD2	TRBJ2-7	CASSLSGGTNYEQYF	TGCGCCAGCAGCTTGTCGGGAGGGACGAACTACGAGCAGTACTTC
TRBV2	few	.	TRBJ1-2	CASRTVNYGYTF	TGTGCCAGCAGGACAGTTAACTATGGCTACACCTTC
TRBV14	.	TRBD2	TRBJ2-5	CASSQDGLAGEETQYF	TGTGCCAGCAGCCAAGATGGCCTAGCGGGGGAAGAGACCCAGTACTTC
TRBV19	.	.	TRBJ1-1	CASSQQETEAFF	TGTGCCAGTAGTCAACAGGAAACCGAAGCTTTCTTT
TRBV5-8	.	TRBD2	TRBJ2-5	CASSLAASGGAYQETQYF	TGTGCCAGCAGCTTGGCGGCTAGCGGGGGGGCGTATCAAGAGACCCAGTACTTC
TRBV15	.	TRBD1	TRBJ1-2	CATSRDGTGGHGYTF	TGTGCCACCAGCAGAGATGGGACAGGGGGCCATGGCTACACCTTC
TRBV4-2	once	TRBD1	TRBJ2-7	CASSDRVVYEQYF	TGTGCCAGCAGCGACAGGGTAGTCTACGAGCAGTACTTC
TRBV2	.	.	TRBJ1-2	CASIVGGLGYTF	TGTGCCAGCATCGTCGGGGGTCTTGGCTACACCTTC
TRBV9	.	.	TRBJ1-2	CASSPNAGAGGYTF	TGTGCCAGCAGCCCGAACGCGGGGGCGGGGGGCTACACCTTC
TRBV11-2	.	.	TRBJ2-4	CASSLVGSSIQYF	TGTGCCAGCAGCTTAGTTGGTAGTAGCATTCAGTACTTC
TRBV6-5	once	.	TRBJ1-2	CASSYGAHYGYTF	TGTGCCAGCAGTTATGGGGCCCACTATGGCTACACCTTC
TRBV4-2	.	.	TRBJ2-7	CASSHRTSDEQYF	TGTGCCAGCAGCCACCGGACATCGGACGAGCAGTACTTC
TRBV6-5	.	.	TRBJ1-2	CASSTGYGGYTF	TGTGCCAGCAGTACAGGGTACGGTGGCTACACCTTC
TRBV28	.	.	TRBJ2-7	CASGLSYEQYF	TGTGCCAGTGGACTCTCCTACGAGCAGTACTTC
TRBV6-4	.	TRBD2	TRBJ2-7	CASSQTSGSGEQYF	TGTGCCAGCAGTCAAACTAGCGGGAGTGGTGAGCAGTACTTC
TRBV29-1	.	.	TRBJ2-5	CSVTLETQYF	TGCAGCGTGACACTTGAGACCCAGTACTTC
TRBV6-5	few	.	TRBJ1-2	CASSPRESYGYTF	TGTGCCAGCAGTCCCAGGGAAAGCTATGGCTACACCTTC
TRBV14	.	TRBD1	TRBJ2-7	CASSPTGGPHEQYF	TGTGCCAGCAGCCCGACAGGGGGGCCTCACGAGCAGTACTTC
TRBV4-2	.	.	TRBJ1-3	CASSREDRPGNTIYF	TGTGCCAGCAGCCGAGAAGACAGGCCTGGAAACACCATATATTTT
TRBV7-9	.	.	TRBJ2-1	CASSLLGGEVNEQFF	TGTGCCAGCAGCCTTTTAGGGGGGGAGGTAAATGAGCAGTTCTTC
TRBV7-8	.	.	TRBJ2-4	CASSLQGTKNIQYF	TGTGCCAGCAGCTTACAGGGGACCAAAAACATTCAGTACTTC
TRBV9	.	.	TRBJ2-1	CASSARGYSYNEQFF	TGTGCCAGCAGCGCCCGGGGATACTCCTACAATGAGCAGTTCTTC
TRBV9	.	.	TRBJ1-2	CASSLGPNYGYTF	TGTGCCAGCAGCCTAGGGCCTAACTATGGCTACACCTTC
TRBV5-1	.	TRBD2	TRBJ2-1	CASSPSTSPNEQFF	TGCGCCAGCAGCCCGTCGACTAGCCCCAATGAGCAGTTCTTC
TRBV9	.	TRBD2	TRBJ2-5	CASSLGTSIRETQYF	TGTGCCAGCAGCCTCGGGACTAGTATCCGGGAGACCCAGTACTTC
TRBV7-8	.	.	TRBJ1-5	CASTVGGGNQPQHF	TGTGCCAGCACTGTTGGCGGGGGTAATCAGCCCCAGCATTTT
TRBV15	.	TRBD1	TRBJ1-1	CATSWGTGVTEAFF	TGTGCCACCAGCTGGGGGACAGGGGTGACTGAAGCTTTCTTT
TRBV21-1	.	.	TRBJ1-5	CASSKDPGGEPQHF	TGTGCCAGCAGCAAAGATCCAGGGGGTGAGCCCCAGCATTTT
TRBV5-6	.	TRBD1	TRBJ2-1	CASSSGVTGGGHEQFF	TGTGCCAGCAGCTCGGGAGTGACAGGGGGCGGGCATGAGCAGTTCTTC
TRBV11-3	.	TRBD1	TRBJ2-3	CASSLDAAGGVDTQYF	TGTGCCAGCAGCTTAGATGCGGCAGGGGGCGTAGATACGCAGTATTTT
TRBV4-1	.	.	TRBJ2-7	CASSQAHQPSTYYEQYF	TGCGCCAGCAGCCAAGCCCACCAACCCTCTACCTACTACGAGCAGTACTTC
TRBV6-5	.	TRBD1	TRBJ1-1	CASSPGGASGAFF	TGTGCCAGCAGTCCAGGGGGCGCGAGCGGAGCTTTCTTT
TRBV7-3	.	.	TRBJ2-1	CASSQPGSWDEQFF	TGTGCCAGCAGCCAGCCCGGGAGTTGGGATGAGCAGTTCTTC
TRBV29-1	.	TRBD2	TRBJ2-7	CSAVAGITYEQYF	TGCAGCGCTGTAGCGGGAATAACCTACGAGCAGTACTTC
TRBV7-9	.	.	TRBJ1-2	CASSEPRGYNYGYTF	TGTGCCAGCAGCGAACCCAGGGGATATAACTATGGCTACACCTTC
TRBV5-4	.	.	TRBJ1-5	CASSLFQGPDSLSNQPQHF	TGTGCCAGCAGCTTGTTTCAGGGGCCGGACTCCCTAAGCAATCAGCCCCAGCATTTT
TRBV6-5	.	.	TRBJ2-3	CASSYRTPLDTQYF	TGTGCCAGCAGTTACCGGACTCCTTTGGATACGCAGTATTTT
TRBV28	.	.	TRBJ2-3	CASSTLPFRTDTQYF	TGTGCCAGCAGTACTCTCCCGTTCCGCACAGATACGCAGTATTTT
TRBV9	.	TRBD1	TRBJ2-1	CASEDPGQGDEQFF	TGTGCCAGCGAGGACCCGGGACAGGGGGATGAGCAGTTCTTC
TRBV10-2	.	.	TRBJ2-7	CASNPGQDYEQYF	TGCGCCAGCAACCCGGGACAAGACTACGAGCAGTACTTC
TRBV5-1	.	TRBD2	TRBJ2-1	CASSPLGGVGGGGNEQFF	TGCGCCAGCAGCCCTCTAGGAGGCGTGGGGGGGGGTGGAAATGAGCAGTTCTTC
TRBV7-2	.	TRBD2	TRBJ2-2	CASSIAGGRTGELFF	TGTGCCAGCAGCATAGCGGGAGGGCGCACCGGGGAGCTGTTTTTT
TRBV6-1	.	TRBD1	TRBJ1-1	CASSERYRTGATEAFF	TGTGCCAGCAGTGAACGGTACCGGACAGGGGCCACTGAAGCTTTCTTT